The text below deals with one T cell receptor (beta chain). Its antigen is currently unknown. The data originate from a study of T cells in tumors after PD-1 blockade. About the study: During anti-PD-1 treatment, some patients continued daily vismodegib 150 mg.

Sequenced by immunoSEQ multiplex PCR; TCRdb stores in-frame clones only, minus some. The sample holds about 33,000 clones; over 75% are singletons and the top ten take around 35%. The CDR3 loop spans 14 amino acids. V gave up 4 bases and J gave up 10 bases, with 14 bases separating them. Germline V gene data show CDR1 as SGHTA and CDR2 as FQGTGA. Study-wide findings and caveats: Blood contained approximately 41% of the tumor's TCR clonotypes.

Sample: PBMCs, taken before anti-PD-1 treatment. The sequence derives from a human donor with basal cell carcinoma. The chain is built from TRBV7-3 and TRBJ1-6; D not resolved. In nucleotides, the CDR3 is TGTGCCAGCAGCTCAACCGGGCCCCAATCACCCCTCCACTTT. It encodes CASSSTGPQSPLHF.